These 13 T cell receptor beta chains were all obtained from the same sample, sequenced in a study of beta chain features in type 1 diabetes. Study observations and caveats: Shorter TCRB CDR3s, moderately but significantly so, marked every one of the four CD4+ subsets in Type 1 diabetes patients.

Expressed TCRB transcripts were sequenced because the isolated RNA had all been reverse transcribed beforehand. Some clones are missing from TCRdb's copy, which holds only in-frame ones; the method was immunoSEQ multiplex PCR. This sample has under 350,000 clones; roughly an eighth occur once, and the top ten carry approximately 0.015%. No antigens are known for them. Sequencing was done on a sample of naive CD4+ T cells from blood. These TCRs come from a man younger than 45 with type 1 diabetes.

This clone was seen a few times. This chain uses TRBV7-2 with TRBJ2-3, with 8 bases aligning to TRBD2. The CDR3 spans 14 residues. The germline gives CDR1 SGHTA, CDR2 FQGNSA. Trimming cost V 5 bases and J 4 bases; bases outside gene matches: 5. The CDR3 nucleotides are TGTGCCAGCAGCCGCAGCGGGAGTCCAGATACGCAGTATTTT. This codes for CASSRSGSPDTQYF.

This clone has just a few counts. The rearrangement joins TRBV5-4 to TRBJ1-2, with D uncertain. CDR3 length equals 14 residues. The V gene lost 3 bases and the J gene lost 4 bases, with 13 bases spanning the gap. Germline CDR1 reads SGHNT; CDR2 reads YYREEE (reference sequence). This CDR3 reads CASSSSGETYGYTF. DNA for the CDR3: TGTGCCAGCAGCTCCTCTGGGGAGACCTATGGCTACACCTTC. Full variable domain (rest looked up from reference TRBV5-4 and TRBJ1-2): ETGVTQSPTHLIKTRGQQVTLRCSSQSGHNTVSWYQQALGQGPQFIFQYYREEENGRGNFPPRFSGLQFPNYSSELNVNALELDDSALYLCASSSSGETYGYTFGSGTRLTVV.

The chain recombines TRBV5-1 with TRBJ2-3; 10 bases are a match to TRBD1. The ends lost 3 bases at V and 0 bases at J; junction bases unmatched: 4. This CDR3 contains 16 residues. Germline-derived CDR1 and CDR2 are SGHRS and YFSETQ. The CDR3 bases are TGCGCCAGCAGCTATTTGGGACAGGGGAGCACAGATACGCAGTATTTT. This encodes CASSYLGQGSTDTQYF.

The rearrangement links TRBV7-9 to TRBJ1-2; tentatively, D is TRBD1 (5 bases). Deletions cut 1 base from V and 8 bases from J, with 14 bases between. CDR1 and CDR2 from the germline V gene are SEHNR and FQNEAQ (reference sequence). The CDR3 length is 14 residues. CDR3 DNA: TGTGCCAGCAGCTTAGTCGGGGGGGGTGACGGCTACACCTTC. Protein product: CASSLVGGGDGYTF.

A single count supports this clone. The CDR3 nucleotides are TGTGCCAGCAGTTTAGGACTAGCGAATGAGCAGTTCTTC. Translation gives CASSLGLANEQFF. The V gene is TRBV6-5, the J gene TRBJ2-1; TRBD2 matches 9 bases. The germline CDR1 and CDR2 sequences are MNHEY and SVGAGI. This CDR3 has 13 residues. The J segment lost 7 bases and the V segment lost 4 bases, leaving 2 bases of the junction unmatched.

The chain is built from TRBV30 and TRBJ1-4; D remains ambiguous. This CDR3 is built from 14 residues. CDR1 GTSNPN and CDR2 SVGIG come from the germline V gene (reference sequence). The V gene lost 1 base and the J gene lost 6 bases, with 12 bases spanning the gap. CDR3 sequence: CAWSGSRRDEKLFF. The CDR3 region has the DNA TGTGCCTGGAGTGGGTCCCGGCGGGATGAAAAACTGTTTTTT.

This clone was counted only a few times. This chain uses TRBV6-1 with TRBJ2-7; 8 positions agree with TRBD1. With 8 bases clipped from V and 2 bases from J, the junction kept 5 bases outside the gene matches. The CDR3 is made up of 13 amino acids. Germline CDR1 MNHNS, CDR2 SASEGT. DNA for the CDR3: TGTGCCAGCGCGGGGACAGGCACCTACGAGCAGTACTTC. As protein: CASAGTGTYEQYF.

The chain uses TRBV30 and TRBJ2-1; 8 nucleotides line up with TRBD1. Looked up from germline, CDR1 is GTSNPN and CDR2 is SVGIG (reference sequence). The CDR3 length is 13 residues. With 5 bases clipped from V and 2 bases from J, the junction kept 2 bases outside the gene matches. CDR3 residues: CAWGDRPYNEQFF. CDR3 bases: TGTGCCTGGGGGGACAGGCCCTACAATGAGCAGTTCTTC.

This clone turned up a few times. The chain combines TRBV18 with TRBJ1-1; TRBD1 agrees at 7 bases. V was pared by 6 bases and J by 1 base, with 14 bases of the junction left unmatched. The CDR3 has 17 amino acids. Germline assignment: CDR1 KGHSH and CDR2 LQKENI. DNA of the CDR3: TGTGCCAGCTCCCTTCGACAGGGAAGAGGGGCGAACACTGAAGCTTTCTTT. Translation gives CASSLRQGRGANTEAFF.

V is TRBV18 and J is TRBJ1-1; no firm D call. The CDR3 is 12 residues long. Looked up from germline, CDR1 is KGHSH and CDR2 is LQKENI. Trimming shortened V by 2 bases and J by 7 bases, and 8 bases separated the two germline ends. This CDR3 reads CASSPIVDEAFF. The CDR3 nucleotides read TGTGCCAGCTCACCAATAGTAGATGAAGCTTTCTTT. Variable domain in full (rest from reference TRBV18 and TRBJ1-1): NAGVMQNPRHLVRRRGQEARLRCSPMKGHSHVYWYRQLPEEGLKFMVYLQKENIIDESGMPKERFSAEFPKEGPSILRIQQVVRGDSAAYFCASSPIVDEAFFGQGTRLTVV.

This clone was seen a few times. This chain links TRBV5-6 with TRBJ2-7, with TRBD1 matching over 11 bases. J lost 6 bases, V lost 1 base, and 6 bases had no gene match. There are 15 residues in the CDR3. Germline lookup yields CDR1 SGHDT and CDR2 YYEEEE. Written as DNA, the CDR3 is TGTGCCAGCAGCTTGCTGGGGACAGGGGGTGTCGAGCAGTACTTC. Protein product: CASSLLGTGGVEQYF.

V is TRBV28 and J is TRBJ1-2; no clear D gene. Germline CDR1 MDHEN, CDR2 SYDVKM. The germline V and J ends were trimmed by 4 bases and 8 bases, with 11 bases remaining between them. The CDR3 runs to 12 residues. This chain's CDR3 is CASSSSPSGYTF. As DNA, the CDR3 is TGTGCCAGCAGTTCATCCCCTAGCGGCTACACCTTC.

The rearrangement links TRBV2 to TRBJ1-5; 9 nucleotides match TRBD1. In germline, CDR1 is SNHLY, CDR2 FYNNEI. The J segment lost 7 bases and the V segment lost 0 bases, leaving 10 bases of the junction unmatched. This CDR3 contains 17 residues. CDR3 in DNA: TGTGCCAGCAGTGAAGCGCTTCGGGGACAGGGTGGACAGCCCCAGCATTTT. It is translated as CASSEALRGQGGQPQHF.